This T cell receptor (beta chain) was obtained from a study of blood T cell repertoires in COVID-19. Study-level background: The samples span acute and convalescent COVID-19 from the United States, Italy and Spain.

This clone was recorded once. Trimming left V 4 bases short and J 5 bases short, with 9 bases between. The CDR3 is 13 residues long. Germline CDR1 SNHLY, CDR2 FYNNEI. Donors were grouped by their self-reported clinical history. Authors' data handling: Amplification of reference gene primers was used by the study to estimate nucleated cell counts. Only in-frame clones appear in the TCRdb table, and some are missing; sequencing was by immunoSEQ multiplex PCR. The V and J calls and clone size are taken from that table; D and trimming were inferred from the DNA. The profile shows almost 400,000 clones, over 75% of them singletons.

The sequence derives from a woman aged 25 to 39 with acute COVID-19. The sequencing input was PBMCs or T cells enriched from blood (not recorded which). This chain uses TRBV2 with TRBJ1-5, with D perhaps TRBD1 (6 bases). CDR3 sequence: CASSAYRDQPQHF. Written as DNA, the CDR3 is TGTGCCAGCAGTGCCTACAGGGATCAGCCCCAGCATTTT.